The 10 T cell receptor beta chains reported below all come from one sample, sequenced in a study of regulatory T cells in long-lasting Graves disease. Time point here: newly diagnosed GD, antithyroid drugs for less than 3 months. PBMC RNA was the source of the TCR library. Arm-PCR of CDR3 regions and iRepertoire HTBI primers were the basis on which TCR beta libraries were built. TCRdb called the multiplex PCR reads again in MiXCR, with one record for every CDR3 protein. This sample has about 470,000 distinct CDR3 sequences; under 15% occur once, and the top ten carry 16%. This sample also appeared in a second study, on T cells in Graves' hyperthyroidism and ophthalmopathy.

Here the sequenced sample was peripheral blood mononuclear cells (PBMCs), taken at new diagnosis, from a patient treated with antithyroid drugs. The receptors were gathered from a woman in her twenties or thirties with Graves disease.

This clonotype was seen a handful of times. The chain has TRBV2 and TRBJ2-1, with 11 bases matching TRBD2. The CDR3 runs to 13 residues. V was clipped by 6 bases and J by 15 bases; unmatched bases: 10. Germline loops: CDR1 SNHLY, CDR2 FYNNEI. CDR3 bases: TGTGCCAGCAGCTTTACTAGCGGGAGTCAGCGGTTCTTC. Amino acids: CASSFTSGSQRFF.

The V and J genes are TRBV15 and TRBJ2-3, with D tentatively TRBD2 (5 bases). Germline CDR1 and CDR2: LNHNV and YYDKDF (reference sequence). Trimming removed 0 bases at V and 4 bases at J, with 14 bases between. The CDR3 is 16 residues long. DNA for the CDR3: TGTGCCACCAGCAGAGATAAATTCGGAGGCGCAGATACGCAGTATTTT. The encoded protein is CATSRDKFGGADTQYF.

In this sample, this clonotype turned up many times. The genes are TRBV7-6 and TRBJ2-1, with D possibly being TRBD2 (5 bases). Between the trimmed V and J ends, which lost 2 bases and 6 bases, there was a span of 11 bases. Germline loops: CDR1 SGHVS, CDR2 FNYEAQ. This CDR3 has 14 residues. CDR3 amino acids: CASSLNGVGNEQFF. CDR3 nucleotides: TGTGCCAGCAGCTTAAACGGGGTGGGCAATGAGCAGTTCTTC.

This clonotype was counted at least ten times. This chain links TRBV28 with TRBJ2-1; D gene ambiguous. Germline V gene sequence: CDR1 MDHEN, CDR2 SYDVKM. CDR3 size: 14 residues. Trimming left V 10 bases short and J 0 bases short, with 13 bases between. Here the CDR3 reads CATCFRLSYNEQFF. DNA of the CDR3: TGTGCCACCTGTTTCCGCCTCTCCTACAATGAGCAGTTCTTC.

In this sample, this clonotype turned up many times. The chain is built from TRBV24-1 and TRBJ2-3; D not resolved. The ends were cut back, 7 bases at V and 4 bases at J, with 17 bases in the middle. CDR3 size: 15 residues. In germline, CDR1 is KGHDR, CDR2 SFDVKD. CDR3 in amino acids: CATRAGLTASDTQYF. The CDR3 nucleotides are TGTGCCACCAGAGCCGGCCTAACAGCCTCAGATACGCAGTATTTT.

As for this clonotype: With a much larger clone just one base away, this may be a read error. The CDR3 sequence is CASSQGRGSSSYEQYF. CDR3 coding DNA: TGTGCCAGCAGCCAGGGCAGGGGATCAAGCTCCTACGAGCAGTACTTC. This chain links TRBV3-1 with TRBJ2-7, with D possibly matching TRBD1 (6 bases). Trimming cost V 3 bases and J 0 bases, with 15 bases left between them. Germline V gene data show CDR1 as LGHDT and CDR2 as YNNKEL (reference sequence). The CDR3 runs 16 residues.

CDR3 DNA sequence: TGTGCCAGTTTGGGGGGGAGCTACAATGAGCAGTTCTTC. It specifies CASLGGSYNEQFF. The chain is built from TRBV19 and TRBJ2-1; TRBD2 agrees at 7 bases. The CDR3 runs 13 residues. Unmatched junction bases numbered 4, after V lost 8 bases and J lost 3 bases. Per the germline V gene, CDR1 is LNHDA and CDR2 is SQIVND (reference sequence).

This clonotype was counted many times. V gene TRBV5-1 combines with J gene TRBJ1-1; 7 bases are a match to TRBD1. This CDR3 comprises 14 residues. J lost 7 bases, V lost 0 bases, and 6 bases had no gene match. Looked up from germline, CDR1 is SGHRS and CDR2 is YFSETQ. The CDR3 loop is CASSLAGQRDEAFF. The CDR3 DNA is TGCGCCAGCAGCTTGGCGGGACAGCGTGATGAAGCTTTCTTT.

This chain connects TRBV10-3 to TRBJ2-4; D is perhaps TRBD2 (5 bases). Germline-derived CDR1 and CDR2 are ENHRY and SYGVKD. This CDR3 has 16 amino acids. The germline V and J ends were trimmed by 6 bases and 0 bases, with 15 bases remaining between them. The CDR3 DNA sequence: TGTGCCATCAGCGACGTGGGGAGCTTAGCCAAAAACATTCAGTACTTC. Translating it yields CAISDVGSLAKNIQYF.

In this sample, this clonotype turned up a few times. This may arise from a read error, as a much more abundant clone is one base away. The CDR3 spells CASSIAGGVYNEQYF. The CDR3 coding sequence is TGTGCCAGCAGCATAGCGGGAGGGGTATACAATGAGCAGTACTTC. The chain recombines TRBV11-2 with TRBJ2-5; the match to TRBD2 covers 11 bases. Germline CDR1 and CDR2: SGHAT and FQNNGV. V lost 5 bases, J lost 11 bases, and 13 bases stayed unmatched. This CDR3 comprises 15 residues.